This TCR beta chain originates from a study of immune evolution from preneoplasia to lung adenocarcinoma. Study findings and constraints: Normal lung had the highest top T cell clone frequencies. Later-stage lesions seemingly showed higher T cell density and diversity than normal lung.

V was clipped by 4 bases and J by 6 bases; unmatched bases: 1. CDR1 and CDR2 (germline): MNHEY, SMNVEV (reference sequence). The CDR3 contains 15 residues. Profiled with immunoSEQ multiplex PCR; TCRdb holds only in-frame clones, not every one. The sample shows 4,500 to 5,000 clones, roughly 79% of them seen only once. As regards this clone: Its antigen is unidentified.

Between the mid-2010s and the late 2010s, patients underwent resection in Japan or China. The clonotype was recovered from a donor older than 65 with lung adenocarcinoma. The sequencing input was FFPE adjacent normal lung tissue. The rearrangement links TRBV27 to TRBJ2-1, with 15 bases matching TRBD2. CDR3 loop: CASSSGLAGGNEQFF. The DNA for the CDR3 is TGTGCCAGCAGTTCGGGACTAGCGGGAGGCAATGAGCAGTTCTTC.